This passage covers 27 T cell receptor beta chains from one sample sequenced in a study of control samples from healthy donors and cancer patients. The protocol was immunoSEQ multiplex PCR, while the TCRdb copy is restricted to in-frame clones and leaves out a portion. The table has some 120,000 clones, roughly 94% seen once. Specimen: blood. All receptors derive from a man under 40 in good health.

The V call is TRBV20-1, the J call TRBJ1-2; 7 nucleotides line up with TRBD1. The V gene's germline CDR1 is DFQATT and CDR2 SNEGSKA (reference sequence). There are 12 residues in the CDR3. The V segment lost 4 bases and the J segment 4 bases; nucleotides outside the gene matches: 3. The CDR3 DNA reads as TGCAGTGCTACTGACAGGGTCTATGGCTACACCTTC. Its protein product is CSATDRVYGYTF.

This clone has only one observation. The genes are TRBV19 and TRBJ2-7; the match to TRBD1 covers 11 bases. V dropped 5 bases and J dropped 2; count of bases not matched to a gene: 5. This CDR3 contains 15 residues. The V gene's germline CDR1 is LNHDA and CDR2 SQIVND (reference sequence). CDR3 sequence (DNA): TGTGCCAGTAGTGTCGGGACAGGGGGACCCTACGAGCAGTACTTC. Residues: CASSVGTGGPYEQYF. Together with reference TRBV19 and TRBJ2-7, the CDR3 gives the full variable domain: DGGITQSPKYLFRKEGQNVTLSCEQNLNHDAMYWYRQDPGQGLRLIYYSQIVNDFQKGDIAEGYSVSREKKESFPLTVTSAQKNPTAFYLCASSVGTGGPYEQYFGPGTRLTVT.

This chain links TRBV6-2 or TRBV6-3 with TRBJ1-5; no firm D call. Between the trimmed V and J ends, which lost 2 bases and 2 bases, there was a span of 13 bases. The CDR3 totals 16 residues. Germline CDR1 MNHEY, CDR2 SVGEGT. This CDR3 reads CASSYAEGRGNQPQHF. CDR3 in DNA: TGTGCCAGCAGTTACGCGGAGGGTAGGGGCAATCAGCCCCAGCATTTT.

This chain connects TRBV18 to TRBJ1-2; no clear D. V lost 3 bases and J lost 2, with 4 bases in between. CDR1 KGHSH and CDR2 LQKENI come from the germline V gene. The CDR3 runs to 12 residues. As DNA, the CDR3 is TGTGCCAGCTCACCCGACAACTATGGCTACACCTTC. Protein: CASSPDNYGYTF.

The chain is built from TRBV6-2 or TRBV6-3 and TRBJ2-2, with D perhaps assigned TRBD1 or TRBD2 (5 bases each). CDR3 length: 12 amino acids. Germline V gene data show CDR1 as MNHEY and CDR2 as SVGEGT. The V and J ends lost 2 bases and 7 bases respectively, with 5 bases between them. In nucleotides, the CDR3 is TGTGCCAGCAGTTACGGGGGCGGGGAGCTGTTTTTT. This gives the protein CASSYGGGELFF.

This chain links TRBV27 with TRBJ1-2, with D possibly matching TRBD1 (5 bases). V was clipped by 4 bases and J by 4 bases, with 10 bases between them. Germline values: CDR1 MNHEY, CDR2 SMNVEV (reference sequence). This CDR3 region has 13 residues. The CDR3 coding sequence is TGTGCCAGCAGTTCTCAGGGCAGCTATGGCTACACCTTC. This encodes CASSSQGSYGYTF.

V gene TRBV27 combines with J gene TRBJ1-1; the match to TRBD1 covers 11 bases. The CDR3 covers 15 residues. Germline V gene lookup returns CDR1 MNHEY and CDR2 SMNVEV (reference sequence). After removal of 0 bases from V and 6 bases from J, the junction contained 3 bases not matched to a gene. Here the CDR3 reads CASSLSGTGGSEAFF. The CDR3 DNA is TGTGCCAGCAGTTTATCCGGGACAGGGGGATCTGAAGCTTTCTTT.

V usage is TRBV7-2 and J usage is TRBJ1-4; TRBD1 is a possible D gene (5 bases). This CDR3 has 13 residues. Deletions cut 8 bases from V and 9 bases from J, with 16 bases between. Germline CDR1 reads SGHTA; CDR2 reads FQGNSA. The CDR3 DNA reads TGTGCCAGCGCGGACAAGGTGGGGAAAAAACTGTTTTTT. Its translation: CASADKVGKKLFF.

This clone was recorded only once. This chain links TRBV2 with TRBJ1-5; the match to TRBD1 covers 7 bases. V lost 6 bases to trimming and J lost 7 bases; unmatched junction nucleotides: 12. CDR3 size: 15 residues. The V gene's germline CDR1 is SNHLY and CDR2 FYNNEI. CDR3 nucleotide sequence: TGTGCCAGCAGGGACAGGCAGGGGTCTGGGCAGCCCCAGCATTTT. It codes for CASRDRQGSGQPQHF.

The chain uses TRBV15 and TRBJ2-5, with D uncertain. The CDR3 totals 16 residues. CDR1 LNHNV and CDR2 YYDKDF come from the germline V gene (reference sequence). Deletions cut 0 bases from V and 3 bases from J, with 14 bases between. The DNA of the CDR3 is TGTGCCACCAGCAGAGAAATAAGGTTGCCTGAAGAGACCCAGTACTTC. Its protein product is CATSREIRLPEETQYF.

The CDR3 DNA follows: TGTGCCAGCAGCCAGGGGGGACAGGGCCGTCTAAGCTACACCTTC. This sequence encodes CASSQGGQGRLSYTF. The chain links TRBV4-2 to TRBJ1-2; TRBD1 agrees at 9 bases. The CDR3 sequence is 15 residues long. V shed 3 bases and J 9 bases; nucleotides not matched to a gene: 11. The germline CDR1 and CDR2 sequences are LGHNA and YNFKEQ.

This chain uses TRBV5-1 with TRBJ2-2; D call uncertain. There are 15 residues in the CDR3. Trimming removed 7 bases at V and 1 base at J, with 14 bases between. Per the germline V gene, CDR1 is SGHRS and CDR2 is YFSETQ. The CDR3 DNA is TGCGCCAGCTCCATCTTGACGGTGAACACCGGGGAGCTGTTTTTT. Amino acid sequence: CASSILTVNTGELFF.

The chain has TRBV7-2 and TRBJ1-5; D uncertain. V was clipped by 3 bases and J by 5 bases, with 5 bases between them. This CDR3 is built from 12 residues. In germline, CDR1 is SGHTA, CDR2 FQGNSA. The CDR3 sequence: CASSFPDQPQHF. The DNA for the CDR3 is TGTGCCAGCAGCTTCCCTGATCAGCCCCAGCATTTT.

The chain links TRBV30 to TRBJ2-7; a weak D match, TRBD1 (6 bases). Germline loops: CDR1 GTSNPN, CDR2 SVGIG (reference sequence). There are 13 residues in the CDR3. The germline V and J ends were trimmed by 2 bases and 2 bases, with 10 bases remaining between them. The CDR3 nucleotides are TGTGCCTGGAGTCCGGACAGAGCCTACGAGCAGTACTTC. Protein sequence: CAWSPDRAYEQYF.

There are a few counts of this clone. V is TRBV19 and J is TRBJ1-1; TRBD1 matches at 7 bases. The CDR3 length is 13 residues. J gave up 13 bases and V 3 bases, and 11 bases lay outside the gene matches. Germline CDR1 is LNHDA and CDR2 is SQIVND (reference sequence). CDR3 sequence: CASSMGDRGLHFF. The CDR3 DNA follows: TGTGCCAGTAGTATGGGGGACAGAGGGCTCCATTTCTTT. Variable domain in full (rest from reference TRBV19 and TRBJ1-1): DGGITQSPKYLFRKEGQNVTLSCEQNLNHDAMYWYRQDPGQGLRLIYYSQIVNDFQKGDIAEGYSVSREKKESFPLTVTSAQKNPTAFYLCASSMGDRGLHFFGQGTRLTVV.

Regarding this clone: Other DNA sequences in this specimen translate into the identical CDR3. The rearrangement links TRBV30 to TRBJ2-7; D remains ambiguous. The germline V gene encodes CDR1 GTSNPN and CDR2 SVGIG (reference sequence). Trimming left V 4 bases short and J 0 bases short, with 7 bases between. This CDR3 is 12 amino acids long. CDR3 region: CAWKGSSYEQYF. The CDR3 nucleotides read TGTGCCTGGAAGGGCAGCTCCTACGAGCAGTACTTC.

The chain uses TRBV7-2 and TRBJ1-3; D unresolved. Germline-derived CDR1 and CDR2 are SGHTA and FQGNSA. V dropped 5 bases and J dropped 4 bases, with 6 bases sitting between them. The CDR3 loop spans 12 amino acids. DNA of the CDR3: TGTGCCAGCAGCCAATACGGAAACACCATATATTTT. It is translated as CASSQYGNTIYF.

This clone turned up a few times. Here the CDR3 reads CASSPDRPRGQAWGYTF. The CDR3 nucleotides are TGTGCCAGCTCACCTGACCGACCGAGGGGGCAAGCCTGGGGCTACACCTTC. The chain uses TRBV18 and TRBJ1-2; 7 bases line up with TRBD1. The germline CDR1 and CDR2 sequences are KGHSH and LQKENI. This CDR3 has 17 amino acids. V gave up 3 bases and J gave up 8 bases; unmatched junction bases: 18. The complete variable domain, with remaining parts taken from reference TRBV18 and TRBJ1-2, reads NAGVMQNPRHLVRRRGQEARLRCSPMKGHSHVYWYRQLPEEGLKFMVYLQKENIIDESGMPKERFSAEFPKEGPSILRIQQVVRGDSAAYFCASSPDRPRGQAWGYTFGSGTRLTVV.

V and J are TRBV15 and TRBJ2-1; no firm D call. V gave up 1 base and J gave up 2 bases, with 12 bases separating them. The germline gives CDR1 LNHNV, CDR2 YYDKDF (reference sequence). The length of the CDR3 is 16 residues. CDR3 nucleotides: TGTGCCACCAGCAGAGCCCCCGGGTCGACCTACAATGAGCAGTTCTTC. As protein: CATSRAPGSTYNEQFF.

The chain links TRBV7-2 to TRBJ1-1; 7 bases are shared with TRBD1. Germline lookup yields CDR1 SGHTA and CDR2 FQGNSA. The CDR3 loop spans 15 amino acids. Trimming at V came to 6 bases and at J to 3 bases, leaving 10 bases not matched to a gene. In DNA form, the CDR3 reads TGTGCCAGCAGTAGACAGGGTTCAGGGTACACTGAAGCTTTCTTT. Amino acids: CASSRQGSGYTEAFF.

V usage is TRBV7-8 and J usage is TRBJ1-1; D is perhaps TRBD1 (6 bases). There are 12 residues in the CDR3. V gave up 4 bases and J gave up 8 bases, with 11 bases separating them. Looked up from germline, CDR1 is SGHVS and CDR2 is FQNEAQ. The CDR3 bases are TGTGCCAGCAGCTCCCAGGGGAGCGAAGCTTTCTTT. This gives the protein CASSSQGSEAFF.

The V gene is TRBV9, the J gene TRBJ1-4; D unclear. Germline lookup yields CDR1 SGDLS and CDR2 YYNGEE. The CDR3 sequence is 14 residues long. Deletions cut 0 bases from V and 6 bases from J, with 9 bases between. Here the CDR3 DNA reads TGTGCCAGCAGCGTAGAGGCAGGAGATGAAAAACTGTTTTTT. It codes for CASSVEAGDEKLFF.

The chain combines TRBV5-6 with TRBJ1-5; D gene uncertain. The CDR3 is 15 amino acids. V was cut by 4 bases and J by 4 bases, with 15 bases left in between. Germline V lookup: CDR1 SGHDT, CDR2 YYEEEE. CDR3: CASSRTELRNQPQHF. The CDR3 bases are TGTGCCAGCAGCCGAACGGAGCTTCGAAATCAGCCCCAGCATTTT.

The chain has TRBV18 and TRBJ2-2, with a possible D match to TRBD1 (5 bases). Deletions cut 3 bases from V and 3 bases from J, with 8 bases between. The CDR3 covers 14 residues. Looked up from germline, CDR1 is KGHSH and CDR2 is LQKENI. CDR3 coding DNA: TGTGCCAGCTCACCCAGACAGCACACCGGGGAGCTGTTTTTT. Translation: CASSPRQHTGELFF. The full variable domain, in which reference TRBV18 and TRBJ2-2 provide the parts outside the CDR3, is NAGVMQNPRHLVRRRGQEARLRCSPMKGHSHVYWYRQLPEEGLKFMVYLQKENIIDESGMPKERFSAEFPKEGPSILRIQQVVRGDSAAYFCASSPRQHTGELFFGEGSRLTVL.

V and J are TRBV7-2 and TRBJ1-1; no definite D call. CDR3 size: 13 residues. Trimming left V 2 bases short and J 5 bases short, with 9 bases between. Looked up from germline, CDR1 is SGHTA and CDR2 is FQGNSA. The CDR3 nucleotides read TGTGCCAGCAGCTTAACGGGGAAAACTGAAGCTTTCTTT. Its translation: CASSLTGKTEAFF.

J is TRBJ2-1 and V is TRBV6-2 or TRBV6-3; 9 positions match TRBD2. From germline, CDR1 is MNHEY and CDR2 SVGEGT. The CDR3 loop spans 17 amino acids. The V gene end was trimmed by 4 bases and the J gene end by 9 bases; junction bases not matched to a gene: 16. The CDR3 DNA sequence: TGTGCCAGCAGTTTGCTTGACAGCTGGACTAGCGAGGGTGAGCAGTTCTTC. It specifies CASSLLDSWTSEGEQFF.

Only one count was recorded for this clone. This sequence joins TRBV12-3 or TRBV12-4 and TRBJ1-4, with TRBD1 as a possible D gene (6 bases). The CDR3 covers 13 residues. Between the trimmed V and J ends, which lost 10 bases and 4 bases, there was a span of 13 bases. The CDR3 DNA reads TGTGCCACTTCGACAGGCTTTAATGAAAAACTGTTTTTT. It specifies CATSTGFNEKLFF.